Only one count was recorded for the clone carrying this TCR beta chain. What it binds is not known. Sequenced by immunoSEQ multiplex PCR; TCRdb stores in-frame clones only, minus some. The sample includes around 72,000 clones, roughly 80% of them seen just once. This specimen belongs to a study of OX40 agonist ivuxolimab in advanced cancers. Overall study: The patients got ivuxolimab, which is an agonistic anti-OX40 (CD134) antibody. Six ivuxolimab dose levels, 0.01 to 10 mg/kg, were given intravenously every 2 weeks. General study findings and limits: In the expanded peripheral T cells, antigen specificity was never determined.

Trimming stripped 5 bases from V and 4 bases from J, with 11 bases between. CDR3 length: 13 residues. Per germline, CDR1 SGHTA and CDR2 FQGNSA. Sample: CD4+ or CD8+ T cells sorted from blood, taken in a trial of the OX40 agonist ivuxolimab. The chain recombines TRBV7-2 with TRBJ1-1; perhaps TRBD1 as D (5 bases). The sequence was obtained from an adult with an advanced solid tumor such as melanoma, head and neck, liver or kidney cancer. The DNA of the CDR3 is TGTGCCAGCAGCCAGGGTAGTAGCACTGAAGCTTTCTTT. Its translation is CASSQGSSTEAFF.